This TCR beta chain was captured by sequencing in a study of cytomegalovirus exposure and HLA in healthy donors. V was trimmed by 1 base and J by 2 bases, leaving 14 bases between them. From germline, CDR1 is MNHEY and CDR2 SVGAGI. This CDR3 contains 16 residues. With respect to this clone: What it binds is not known. Other DNA sequences in the same sample also yield this CDR3.

General study points: TCR beta chains numbering roughly 150 were designated cytomegalovirus-associated.

Vbeta (60) and Jbeta (13) primers were used in the PCR. Clones were read by immunoSEQ multiplex PCR, and TCRdb kept only the in-frame ones, dropping some. Of some 180,000 clones listed, 70% to 80% are singletons. The sequence was obtained from a man between 18 and 29 years old in good health and CMV-seronegative. V usage is TRBV6-5 and J usage is TRBJ1-2; the D gene is possibly TRBD1 (5 bases). Source material: PBMCs. The CDR3 is CASSYLPGPANYGYTF. The CDR3 nucleotides read TGTGCCAGCAGTTACTTGCCAGGGCCAGCCAACTATGGCTACACCTTC.